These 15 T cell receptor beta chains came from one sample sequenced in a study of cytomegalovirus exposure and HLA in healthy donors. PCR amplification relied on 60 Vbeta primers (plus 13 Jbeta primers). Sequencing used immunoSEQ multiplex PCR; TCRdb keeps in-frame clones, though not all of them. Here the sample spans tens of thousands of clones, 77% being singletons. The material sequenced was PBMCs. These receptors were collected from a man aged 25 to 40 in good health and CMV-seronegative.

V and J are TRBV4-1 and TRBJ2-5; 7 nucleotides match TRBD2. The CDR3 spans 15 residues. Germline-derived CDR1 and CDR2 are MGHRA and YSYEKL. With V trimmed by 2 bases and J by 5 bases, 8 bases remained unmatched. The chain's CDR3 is CASSQPGGGWETQYF. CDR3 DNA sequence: TGCGCCAGCAGCCAACCGGGGGGAGGTTGGGAGACCCAGTACTTC.

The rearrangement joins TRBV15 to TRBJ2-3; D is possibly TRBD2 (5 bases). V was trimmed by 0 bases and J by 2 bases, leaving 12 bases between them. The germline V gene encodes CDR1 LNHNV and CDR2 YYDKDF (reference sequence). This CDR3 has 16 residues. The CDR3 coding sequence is TGTGCCACCAGCAGAGAAAGCCTCGGGAACACAGATACGCAGTATTTT. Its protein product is CATSRESLGNTDTQYF.

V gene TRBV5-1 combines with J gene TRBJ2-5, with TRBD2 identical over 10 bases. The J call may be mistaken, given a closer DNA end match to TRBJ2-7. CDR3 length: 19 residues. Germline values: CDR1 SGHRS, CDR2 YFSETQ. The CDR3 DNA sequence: TGCGCCAGCAGCTTGAGATGGCATAATCTAGCGGGGGACACCTACGAGCAGTACTTC. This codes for CASSLRWHNLAGDTYEQYF.

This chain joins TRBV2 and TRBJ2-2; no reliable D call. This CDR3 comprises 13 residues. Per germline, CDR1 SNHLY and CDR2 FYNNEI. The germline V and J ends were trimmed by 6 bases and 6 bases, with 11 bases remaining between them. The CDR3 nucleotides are TGTGCCAGCAGCCTCGAGAGGCCCGGGGAGCTGTTTTTT. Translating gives CASSLERPGELFF.

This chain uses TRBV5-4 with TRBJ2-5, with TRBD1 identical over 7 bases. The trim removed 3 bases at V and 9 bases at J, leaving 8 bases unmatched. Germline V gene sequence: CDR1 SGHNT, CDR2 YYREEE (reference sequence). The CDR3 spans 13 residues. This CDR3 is CASSSGTEAAQYF. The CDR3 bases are TGTGCCAGCAGCTCCGGGACAGAGGCGGCCCAGTACTTC.

In nucleotides, the CDR3 is TGCGCCAGCAGCTCGGGACTAGCGGGAGGGCCAGAGACCCAGTACTTC. It yields the protein CASSSGLAGGPETQYF. The genes are TRBV5-1 and TRBJ2-5; 16 bases are a match to TRBD2. The germline V gene encodes CDR1 SGHRS and CDR2 YFSETQ. The CDR3 spans 16 residues. The junction had 3 bases not matched to a gene; V was cut back by 3 bases and J by 4 bases.

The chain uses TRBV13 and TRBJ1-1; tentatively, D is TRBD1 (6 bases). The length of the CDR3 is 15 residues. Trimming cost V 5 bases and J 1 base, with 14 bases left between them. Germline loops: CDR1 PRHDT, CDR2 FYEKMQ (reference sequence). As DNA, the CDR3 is TGTGCCAGCAGCCCGAGTGGCAGGGGGAACACTGAAGCTTTCTTT. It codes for CASSPSGRGNTEAFF. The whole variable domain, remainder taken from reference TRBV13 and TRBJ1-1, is AAGVIQSPRHLIKEKRETATLKCYPIPRHDTVYWYQQGPGQDPQFLISFYEKMQSDKGSIPDRFSAQQFSDYHSELNMSSLELGDSALYFCASSPSGRGNTEAFFGQGTRLTVV.

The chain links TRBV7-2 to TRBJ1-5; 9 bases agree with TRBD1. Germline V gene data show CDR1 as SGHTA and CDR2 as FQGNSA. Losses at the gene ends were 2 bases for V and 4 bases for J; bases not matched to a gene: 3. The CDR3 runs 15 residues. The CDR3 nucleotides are TGTGCCAGCAGCTTAATGGGACAGGGAAATCAGCCCCAGCATTTT. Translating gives CASSLMGQGNQPQHF.

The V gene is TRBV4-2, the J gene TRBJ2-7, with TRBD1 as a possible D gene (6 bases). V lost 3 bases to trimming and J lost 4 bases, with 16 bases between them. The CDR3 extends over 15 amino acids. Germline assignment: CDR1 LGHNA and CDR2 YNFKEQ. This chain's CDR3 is CASSHETGSSYEQYF. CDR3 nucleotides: TGTGCCAGCAGCCACGAAACAGGGTCGTCATACGAGCAGTACTTC.

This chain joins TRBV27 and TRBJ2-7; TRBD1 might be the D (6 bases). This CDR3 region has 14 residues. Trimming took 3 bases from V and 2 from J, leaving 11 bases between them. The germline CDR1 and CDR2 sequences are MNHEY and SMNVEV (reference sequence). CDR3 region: CASSFRGEAYEQYF. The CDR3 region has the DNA TGTGCCAGCAGTTTCAGGGGCGAGGCCTACGAGCAGTACTTC.

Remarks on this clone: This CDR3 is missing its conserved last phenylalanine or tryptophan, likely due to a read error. For the CDR3, the DNA is TGTGCCAGCAGTCAAAAGCGGGTAACGAACACCGGGGAGCTGTTTCTT. Its translation is CASSQKRVTNTGELFL. The rearrangement links TRBV27 to TRBJ2-2; possibly TRBD2 for D (6 bases). The germline V gene encodes CDR1 MNHEY and CDR2 SMNVEV (reference sequence). The CDR3 contains 16 residues. The germline V and J ends were trimmed by 5 bases and 0 bases, with 13 bases remaining between them.

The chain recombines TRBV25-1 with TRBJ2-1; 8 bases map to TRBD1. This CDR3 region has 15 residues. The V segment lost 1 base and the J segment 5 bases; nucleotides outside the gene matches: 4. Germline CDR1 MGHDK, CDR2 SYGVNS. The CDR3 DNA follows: TGTGCCAGCAGTGAATCGCTGACAGGGGACAATGAGCAGTTCTTC. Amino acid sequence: CASSESLTGDNEQFF.

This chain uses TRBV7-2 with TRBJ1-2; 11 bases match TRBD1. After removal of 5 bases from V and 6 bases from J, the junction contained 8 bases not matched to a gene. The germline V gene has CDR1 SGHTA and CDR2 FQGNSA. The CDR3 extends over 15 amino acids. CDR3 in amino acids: CASSLVGTGGDGYTF. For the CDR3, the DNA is TGTGCCAGCAGCCTCGTTGGGACAGGGGGAGATGGCTACACCTTC.

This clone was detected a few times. The CDR3, as DNA: TGTGCCAGCAGCTTAGGGCTAGCGTCGGATACGCAGTATTTT. Its protein product is CASSLGLASDTQYF. This chain joins TRBV7-9 and TRBJ2-3; D possibly corresponds to TRBD2 (6 bases). This CDR3 comprises 14 residues. The V end was cut by 1 base, the J end by 6 bases, with 11 bases between. The V gene's germline CDR1 is SEHNR and CDR2 FQNEAQ (reference sequence).

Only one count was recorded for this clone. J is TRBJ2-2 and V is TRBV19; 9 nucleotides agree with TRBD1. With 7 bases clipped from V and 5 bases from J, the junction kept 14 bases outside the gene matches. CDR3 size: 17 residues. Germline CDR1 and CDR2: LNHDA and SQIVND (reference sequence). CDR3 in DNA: TGTGCCAGTACCCCAGCTACAGGGGGCGCTAAGACCGGGGAGCTGTTTTTT. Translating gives CASTPATGGAKTGELFF.